The next 14 T cell receptor beta chains were all read from a single sample in a study of cytomegalovirus exposure and HLA in healthy donors. It was with 60 Vbeta and 13 Jbeta primers that the PCR ran. Assay: immunoSEQ multiplex PCR; the TCRdb copy retains only in-frame clones and omits some. Of some 60,000 clones listed, 80% are singletons. What was sequenced was PBMCs. The receptors derive from a woman aged 35 to 49 in good health and CMV-seronegative.

The gene calls are TRBV9 and TRBJ2-2; TRBD2 matches 9 bases. Germline trimming cut 4 bases from V and 2 bases from J; bases unmatched to any gene: 12. There are 18 residues in the CDR3. Germline CDR1 and CDR2: SGDLS and YYNGEE. The chain's CDR3 is CASSPEGSGRSNTGELFF. As DNA, the CDR3 is TGTGCCAGCAGCCCCGAGGGTAGCGGGAGATCTAACACCGGGGAGCTGTTTTTT.

This chain links TRBV5-6 with TRBJ2-5, with a possible D match to TRBD1 (6 bases). The CDR3 runs to 14 residues. Germline V CDR1 and CDR2: SGHDT, YYEEEE. Trimming stripped 2 bases from V and 2 bases from J, with 10 bases between. The CDR3 loop reads CASSFDRGQETQYF. CDR3 DNA: TGTGCCAGCAGCTTCGATAGGGGGCAAGAGACCCAGTACTTC.

This chain uses TRBV5-1 with TRBJ2-2; D might be TRBD1 (5 bases). The CDR3 extends over 17 amino acids. Trimming pared 2 bases from V and 1 base from J, leaving 15 bases between. Germline assignment: CDR1 SGHRS and CDR2 YFSETQ. The CDR3 DNA reads as TGCGCCAGCAGCTTAATCCCATGGGGCGAGAACACCGGGGAGCTGTTTTTT. Residues: CASSLIPWGENTGELFF.

Written as DNA, the CDR3 is TGTGCCAGCAGTTACACCAATGTAGAAGCCTACGAGCAGTACTTC. The encoded protein is CASSYTNVEAYEQYF. The chain links TRBV6-5 to TRBJ2-7; no clear D gene. The CDR3 length is 15 residues. The V gene's germline CDR1 is MNHEY and CDR2 SVGAGI. V was trimmed by 2 bases and J by 2 bases, leaving 13 bases between them.

The CDR3 coding sequence is TGTGCCTGGAGTAGGAGCAACGGCGACGAGCAGTACTTC. It yields the protein CAWSRSNGDEQYF. The V gene is TRBV30, the J gene TRBJ2-7; D unresolved. Germline V gene data show CDR1 as GTSNPN and CDR2 as SVGIG (reference sequence). The CDR3 is 13 residues long. V was trimmed by 2 bases and J by 5 bases, leaving 13 bases between them.

A single count supports this clone. The chain is built from TRBV19 and TRBJ1-2; D call uncertain. The CDR3 extends over 13 amino acids. V was cut by 5 bases and J by 4 bases, with 11 bases left in between. The germline gives CDR1 LNHDA, CDR2 SQIVND (reference sequence). The CDR3 DNA reads TGTGCCAGTAGTCCCGCGGCCTCCTATGGCTACACCTTC. Protein sequence: CASSPAASYGYTF.

V is TRBV7-9 and J is TRBJ2-7; possible D gene TRBD1, 5 bases. The germline V gene encodes CDR1 SEHNR and CDR2 FQNEAQ (reference sequence). Trimming stripped 2 bases from V and 4 bases from J, with 15 bases between. The CDR3 spans 15 residues. CDR3 in amino acids: CASSLTTETLYEQYF. Written as DNA, the CDR3 is TGTGCCAGCAGCTTAACGACAGAAACCTTATACGAGCAGTACTTC.

V and J are TRBV6-1 and TRBJ2-7; 10 nucleotides agree with TRBD1. With V trimmed by 4 bases and J by 2 bases, 8 bases remained unmatched. The CDR3 totals 16 residues. Per the germline V gene, CDR1 is MNHNS and CDR2 is SASEGT. The CDR3: CASSGTTGGEPYEQYF. In DNA, the CDR3 is TGTGCCAGCAGTGGGACGACAGGGGGCGAGCCCTACGAGCAGTACTTC.

This CDR3 reads CASSQDHSGLAEYPTDTQYF. CDR3 DNA: TGCGCCAGCAGCCAAGATCATTCGGGACTAGCGGAATACCCCACAGATACGCAGTATTTT. V and J are TRBV4-3 and TRBJ2-3; the match to TRBD2 covers 11 bases. The length of the CDR3 is 20 residues. With 0 bases clipped from V and 2 bases from J, the junction kept 13 bases outside the gene matches. The germline V gene encodes CDR1 LGHNA and CDR2 YSLEER.

The rearrangement uses TRBV18 and TRBJ2-1, with TRBD2 identical over 9 bases. This CDR3 contains 19 residues. Germline CDR1 is KGHSH and CDR2 is LQKENI. V dropped 0 bases and J dropped 8; count of bases not matched to a gene: 17. In DNA, the CDR3 is TGTGCCAGCTCACCACCGGGGCTCTCTCCATTAGCGGGAGTAGATGAGCAGTTCTTC. Translation gives CASSPPGLSPLAGVDEQFF.

J is TRBJ1-5 and V is TRBV28, with 7 bases fitting TRBD1. The CDR3 loop spans 15 amino acids. J gave up 6 bases and V 5 bases, and 10 bases lay outside the gene matches. Germline V gives CDR1 MDHEN, CDR2 SYDVKM. In DNA, the CDR3 is TGTGCCAGCAGTCCGAGCACAGGGGCGTTTCAGCCCCAGCATTTT. This translates into CASSPSTGAFQPQHF. Variable domain in full (rest from reference TRBV28 and TRBJ1-5): DVKVTQSSRYLVKRTGEKVFLECVQDMDHENMFWYRQDPGLGLRLIYFSYDVKMKEKGDIPEGYSVSREKKERFSLILESASTNQTSMYLCASSPSTGAFQPQHFGDGTRLSIL.

The rearrangement links TRBV2 to TRBJ2-7, with 7 bases fitting TRBD1. Germline loops: CDR1 SNHLY, CDR2 FYNNEI. The CDR3 length is 13 residues. The V gene end was trimmed by 7 bases and the J gene end by 5 bases; junction bases not matched to a gene: 8. DNA of the CDR3: TGTGCCAGCACTCGGACAGGAGTGGACGAGCAGTACTTC. Amino acid sequence: CASTRTGVDEQYF.

The table lists this clone with a count of one. The genes are TRBV19 and TRBJ2-1, with TRBD2 matching 7 bases. Germline values: CDR1 LNHDA, CDR2 SQIVND (reference sequence). The CDR3 totals 14 residues. V was clipped by 3 bases and J by 6 bases; unmatched bases: 5. CDR3 protein: CASSIGGRLNEQFF. The CDR3 nucleotides read TGTGCCAGTAGTATCGGGGGGAGGCTCAATGAGCAGTTCTTC.

Details on this clone: At one end the junction does not follow the germline gene, possibly because of a read error. This rearrangement joins TRBV5-4 to TRBJ2-7, with D uncertain. This CDR3 spans 13 amino acids. Germline V CDR1 and CDR2: SGHNT, YYREEE (reference sequence). This CDR3 reads CASSLDSSHEQYF. The CDR3, as DNA: TGTGCCAGCAGCTTGGATTCCTCCCACGAGCAGTACTTC.